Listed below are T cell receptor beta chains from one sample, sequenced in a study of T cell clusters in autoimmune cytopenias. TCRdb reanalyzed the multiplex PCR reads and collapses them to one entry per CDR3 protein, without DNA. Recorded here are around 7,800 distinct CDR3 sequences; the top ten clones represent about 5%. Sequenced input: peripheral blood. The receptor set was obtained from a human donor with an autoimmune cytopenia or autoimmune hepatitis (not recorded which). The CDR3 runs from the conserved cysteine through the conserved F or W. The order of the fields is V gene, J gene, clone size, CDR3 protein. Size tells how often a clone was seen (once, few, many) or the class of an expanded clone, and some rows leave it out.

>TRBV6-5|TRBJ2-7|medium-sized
CASSRDRGRYEQYF
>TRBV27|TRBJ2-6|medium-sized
CASSFLVSGANVLTF
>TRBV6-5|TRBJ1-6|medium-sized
CASSYSKNRLANSPLHF
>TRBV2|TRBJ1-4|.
CASKIRQGVNEKLFF
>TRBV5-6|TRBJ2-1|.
CASSFVLAGGWGEQFF
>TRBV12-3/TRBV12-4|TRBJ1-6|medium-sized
CASSWGLNNSPLHF
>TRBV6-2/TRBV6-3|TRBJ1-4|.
CASRSGVIPNEKLFF
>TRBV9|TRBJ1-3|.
CASSVGAGASSGNTIYF
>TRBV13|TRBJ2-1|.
CASSSRTVFGLARYNEQFF
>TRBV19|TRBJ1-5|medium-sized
CASSTFDGRVSPQPQHF
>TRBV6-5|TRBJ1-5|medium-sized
CASSPRQGSNQPQHF
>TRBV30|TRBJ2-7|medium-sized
CACGSAKRTYEQYF
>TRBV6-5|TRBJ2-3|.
CASRPPGLGDTDTQYF
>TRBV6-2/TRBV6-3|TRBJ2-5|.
CASRTLPGLALGTQYF
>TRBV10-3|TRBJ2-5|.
CAISAERGGEETQYF
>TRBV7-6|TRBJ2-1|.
CASSLMDRGLNEQFF
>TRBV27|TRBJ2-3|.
CASSFQPPLAGAADTQYF
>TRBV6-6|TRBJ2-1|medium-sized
CASSGAGVPNEQFF
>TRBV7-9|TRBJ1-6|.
CASSPRGQGPPPFHSYNSPLHF
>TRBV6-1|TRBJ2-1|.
CASSERSSGRYYNEQFF
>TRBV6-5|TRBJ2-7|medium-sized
CASRQTLAGEYEQYF
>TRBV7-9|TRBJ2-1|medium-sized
CASSLGAGTGRNEQFF
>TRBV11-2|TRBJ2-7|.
CASSPLPDRYEQYF
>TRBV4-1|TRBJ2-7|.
CASSPSGTSYSYEQYF
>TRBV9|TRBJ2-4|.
CASSAESLGAKNIQYF
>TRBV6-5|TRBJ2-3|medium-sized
CASSLQQSTDTQYF
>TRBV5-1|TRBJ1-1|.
CASSLAGAGRNTEAFF
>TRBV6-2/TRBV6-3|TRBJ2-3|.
CASSRARDFLFYTQYF
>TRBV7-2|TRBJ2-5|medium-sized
CASSLWPAGGQETQYF
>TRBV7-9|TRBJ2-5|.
CASSFLSGQETQYF
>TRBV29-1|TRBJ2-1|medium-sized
CSAGQADLWEQFF
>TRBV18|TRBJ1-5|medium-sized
CASSPQGGNQPQHF
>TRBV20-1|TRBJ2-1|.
CSAREGNWDNEQFF
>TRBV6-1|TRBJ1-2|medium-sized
CASSEQRQVYGYTF